What follows are 30 T cell receptor beta chains derived from one specimen sequenced in a study of blood T cell repertoires in COVID-19. The repertoire was sequenced with immunoSEQ multiplex PCR; TCRdb's copy has only in-frame clones and lacks some. The sample has around 230,000 clones, around four fifths seen once. Sequenced sample: PBMCs or T cells enriched from blood (not recorded which). Receptors were obtained from a man aged 35-49 years who had recovered from COVID-19.

The chain carries TRBV7-9 and TRBJ1-1; 7 nucleotides agree with TRBD1. With 1 base clipped from V and 4 bases from J, the junction kept 3 bases outside the gene matches. Germline V gives CDR1 SEHNR, CDR2 FQNEAQ (reference sequence). The CDR3 consists of 14 residues. The DNA of the CDR3 is TGTGCCAGCAGCTTAGAACAGGGGACCACTGAAGCTTTCTTT. Its protein product is CASSLEQGTTEAFF.

The chain employs TRBV2 and TRBJ2-1; a possible D gene is TRBD2 (5 bases). Looked up from germline, CDR1 is SNHLY and CDR2 is FYNNEI. The CDR3 loop spans 16 amino acids. The V and J ends lost 6 bases and 0 bases respectively, with 15 bases between them. The CDR3 DNA reads as TGTGCCAGCAGCACAACTAGTGTTAGCTCCTACAATGAGCAGTTCTTC. The encoded protein is CASSTTSVSSYNEQFF.

This chain's CDR3 is CASSLLGTTGYTF. The CDR3 nucleotides are TGTGCCAGCAGTTTACTCGGGACAACTGGCTACACCTTC. The rearrangement links TRBV28 to TRBJ1-2; D might be TRBD1 (6 bases). V shed 2 bases and J shed 7 bases, with 11 bases lying between them. The CDR3 runs 13 residues. CDR1 MDHEN and CDR2 SYDVKM come from the germline V gene.

V gene TRBV2 combines with J gene TRBJ1-2, with TRBD1 identical over 9 bases. Per the germline V gene, CDR1 is SNHLY and CDR2 is FYNNEI. The CDR3 totals 17 residues. With 0 bases clipped from V and 4 bases from J, the junction kept 9 bases outside the gene matches. CDR3 DNA sequence: TGTGCCAGCAGTGAAGCGCTTGGGACAGGGAGTCTCTATGGCTACACCTTC. It translates to CASSEALGTGSLYGYTF.

The CDR3 loop is CASSLVGGTGVDEQFF. DNA of the CDR3: TGTGCCAGCAGCCTAGTGGGGGGAACGGGGGTAGATGAGCAGTTCTTC. The chain employs TRBV7-2 and TRBJ2-1, with D tentatively TRBD2 (6 bases). Trimming pared 5 bases from V and 8 bases from J, leaving 22 bases between. The CDR3 spans 16 residues. Germline V gene lookup returns CDR1 SGHTA and CDR2 FQGNSA.

This chain connects TRBV7-9 to TRBJ2-1, with 7 bases identical to TRBD2. Trimming cost V 2 bases and J 6 bases; bases outside gene matches: 7. The CDR3 contains 15 residues. From germline, CDR1 is SEHNR and CDR2 FQNEAQ (reference sequence). This CDR3 is CASSLPRLAGNEQFF. As DNA, the CDR3 is TGTGCCAGCAGCTTACCTAGACTAGCCGGCAATGAGCAGTTCTTC.

CDR3 loop: CAISENGGEGYGYTF. CDR3 DNA sequence: TGTGCCATCAGTGAGAATGGGGGGGAAGGGTATGGCTACACCTTC. The chain recombines TRBV10-3 with TRBJ1-2, with a tentative D call TRBD1 (5 bases). From germline, CDR1 is ENHRY and CDR2 SYGVKD. The CDR3 is 15 residues long. The V and J ends lost 2 bases and 5 bases respectively, with 15 bases between them.

This chain uses TRBV2 with TRBJ2-7, with 9 bases lining up with TRBD1. The trim removed 6 bases at V and 2 bases at J, leaving 8 bases unmatched. The CDR3 has 15 residues. Germline lookup yields CDR1 SNHLY and CDR2 FYNNEI. CDR3 protein: CASRETGGYTYEQYF. In DNA, the CDR3 is TGTGCCAGCAGGGAGACAGGGGGTTATACCTACGAGCAGTACTTC.

The chain links TRBV30 to TRBJ1-2; 11 positions agree with TRBD1. The V gene's germline CDR1 is GTSNPN and CDR2 SVGIG (reference sequence). The CDR3 contains 15 residues. J lost 8 bases, V lost 1 base, and 9 bases had no gene match. CDR3: CAWSGVWTGGAGYTF. CDR3 coding DNA: TGTGCCTGGAGTGGAGTCTGGACAGGGGGCGCGGGCTACACCTTC.

The V gene is TRBV4-1, the J gene TRBJ2-3; TRBD1 aligns across 7 bases. Germline CDR1 MGHRA, CDR2 YSYEKL. Trimming took 6 bases from V and 5 from J; bases not matched to a gene: 11. The CDR3 loop spans 15 amino acids. The CDR3 here is CASRKKGAFGDTQYF. The CDR3 DNA reads TGCGCCAGCAGAAAGAAGGGGGCGTTTGGAGATACGCAGTATTTT.

The count of this clone is one. The V call is TRBV4-2, the J call TRBJ2-5, with a possible D match to TRBD2 (5 bases). Germline CDR1 and CDR2: LGHNA and YNFKEQ. V was trimmed by 4 bases and J by 4 bases, leaving 10 bases between them. This CDR3 region has 13 residues. The CDR3 protein is CASSRSDSETQYF. CDR3 coding DNA: TGTGCCAGCAGCCGATCGGACTCAGAGACCCAGTACTTC.

This chain connects TRBV5-5 to TRBJ2-1; a possible D gene is TRBD2 (5 bases). In germline, CDR1 is SGHKS, CDR2 YYEKEE (reference sequence). Trimming left V 5 bases short and J 0 bases short, with 15 bases between. This CDR3 comprises 16 residues. This chain's CDR3 is CASSRIAKSSYNEQFF. The CDR3 coding sequence is TGTGCCAGCAGTCGTATAGCGAAGAGCTCCTACAATGAGCAGTTCTTC.

V gene TRBV16 combines with J gene TRBJ2-1, with a possible D match to TRBD2 (5 bases). Trimming cost V 4 bases and J 9 bases, with 13 bases left between them. The CDR3 sequence is 13 residues long. Germline CDR1 and CDR2: KGHSY and FQNENV. In DNA form, the CDR3 reads TGTGCCAGCAGCCTGATGAGCGGAATTGAGCAGTTCTTC. This encodes CASSLMSGIEQFF.

This chain joins TRBV10-2 and TRBJ2-7, with a tentative D call TRBD1 (6 bases). Germline loops: CDR1 WSHSY, CDR2 SAAADI. Trimming removed 0 bases at V and 5 bases at J, with 11 bases between. The length of the CDR3 is 14 residues. The CDR3 nucleotides read TGCGCCAGCAGTGAGTCTAGGGGGACCCACGAGCAGTACTTC. This codes for CASSESRGTHEQYF.

This rearrangement joins TRBV3-1 (or the pseudogene TRBV3-2) to TRBJ1-2; perhaps TRBD1 as D (5 bases). V was pared by 1 base and J by 6 bases, with 12 bases between. Per the germline V gene, CDR1 is LGHDT and CDR2 is YNNKEL (reference sequence). The length of the CDR3 is 14 residues. The DNA of the CDR3 is TGTGCCAGCAGCCAAGTCGGGGGGAGGAATGGCTACACCTTC. It yields the protein CASSQVGGRNGYTF.

A few counts support this clone. The chain couples TRBV19 to TRBJ2-3, with a weak D call TRBD2 (6 bases). V lost 6 bases to trimming and J lost 5 bases, with 18 bases between them. There are 15 residues in the CDR3. CDR1 is LNHDA and CDR2 is SQIVND in the germline V gene (reference sequence). The CDR3 DNA sequence: TGTGCCAGTAGATCTACCCGGGGGTTGGGAGATACGCAGTATTTT. The encoded protein is CASRSTRGLGDTQYF.

A few counts support this clone. The V call is TRBV10-1, the J call TRBJ1-5; D is perhaps TRBD1 (6 bases). Trimming removed 6 bases from V and 4 bases from J, with 10 bases in between. The CDR3 spans 13 residues. Germline V gene lookup returns CDR1 WNHNN and CDR2 SYGVQD (reference sequence). In nucleotides, the CDR3 is TGCGCCAGCAGGATACAGGGTAATCAGCCCCAGCATTTT. It translates to CASRIQGNQPQHF.

CDR3 loop: CASSTPGKDTQYF. DNA of the CDR3: TGTGCCAGTAGTACCCCCGGGAAAGATACGCAGTATTTT. The V gene is TRBV19, the J gene TRBJ2-3; D is possibly TRBD2 (5 bases). Trimming took 4 bases from V and 5 from J, leaving 10 bases between them. The CDR3 is made up of 13 amino acids. Per germline, CDR1 LNHDA and CDR2 SQIVND (reference sequence).

The chain couples TRBV2 to TRBJ2-7; 7 positions agree with TRBD1. The germline V gene has CDR1 SNHLY and CDR2 FYNNEI. CDR3 length: 12 residues. Germline trimming cut 8 bases from V and 1 base from J; bases unmatched to any gene: 2. The CDR3 spells CASRQGSYEQYF. Here the CDR3 DNA reads TGTGCCAGCCGACAGGGTTCCTACGAGCAGTACTTC.

This clone was found a few times. The chain uses TRBV27 and TRBJ2-5, with 7 bases lining up with TRBD2. This CDR3 region has 14 residues. The J segment lost 2 bases and the V segment lost 3 bases, leaving 3 bases of the junction unmatched. Germline V gene data show CDR1 as MNHEY and CDR2 as SMNVEV (reference sequence). CDR3 nucleotide sequence: TGTGCCAGCAGTTTCTTAGCGGGTCAAGAGACCCAGTACTTC. As protein: CASSFLAGQETQYF.

The CDR3 DNA reads TGTGCCAGTAGTTTCGGGACAGGGTATGAGGATCAGCCCCAGCATTTT. Its protein product is CASSFGTGYEDQPQHF. V is TRBV19 and J is TRBJ1-5; 9 nucleotides align to TRBD1. V shed 5 bases, J shed 5 bases, and the junction held 10 bases outside the gene matches. The CDR3 length is 16 residues. The V gene's germline CDR1 is LNHDA and CDR2 SQIVND (reference sequence).

In its sample, this clone was seen a few times. The chain has TRBV19 and TRBJ1-2; maybe TRBD1 (5 bases). CDR3 length: 14 amino acids. Germline assignment: CDR1 LNHDA and CDR2 SQIVND (reference sequence). V lost 7 bases and J 0 bases, leaving 12 bases between the germline ends. The DNA of the CDR3 is TGTGCCAGTAATGTCGGACAAGCTAACTATGGCTACACCTTC. Translated, it gives CASNVGQANYGYTF.

This clone has more than one count but fewer than ten. The chain employs TRBV4-2 and TRBJ2-7; weak D call: TRBD2 (6 bases). The germline CDR1 and CDR2 sequences are LGHNA and YNFKEQ. V lost 1 base and J lost 2, with 12 bases in between. There are 15 residues in the CDR3. CDR3 in DNA: TGTGCCAGCAGCCAAGCACGGGGGTATGCCTACGAGCAGTACTTC. As protein: CASSQARGYAYEQYF.

The J gene is TRBJ2-3, the V gene TRBV13; 15 positions match TRBD2. Germline V gene lookup returns CDR1 PRHDT and CDR2 FYEKMQ (reference sequence). The CDR3 sequence is 15 residues long. Trimming at V came to 5 bases and at J to 7 bases, leaving 4 bases not matched to a gene. CDR3 region: CASSPGLAGGYTQYF. The CDR3 bases are TGTGCCAGCAGCCCGGGACTAGCGGGGGGTTATACGCAGTATTTT.

This clone was counted between two and nine times. The chain employs TRBV4-1 and TRBJ1-2, with D possibly TRBD1 on 5 matching bases. Germline V CDR1 and CDR2: MGHRA, YSYEKL. Trimming stripped 0 bases from V and 2 bases from J, with 10 bases between. The CDR3 is 15 amino acids. CDR3: CASSQDQGTNYGYTF. For the CDR3, the DNA is TGCGCCAGCAGCCAAGATCAGGGTACGAACTATGGCTACACCTTC.

This chain uses TRBV19 with TRBJ1-2; 10 nucleotides agree with TRBD1. V lost 5 bases, J lost 9 bases, and 6 bases stayed unmatched. Germline CDR1 is LNHDA and CDR2 is SQIVND (reference sequence). The CDR3 contains 13 residues. The CDR3 sequence: CASSPLGQGSYTF. CDR3 nucleotides: TGTGCCAGTAGTCCCCTGGGACAGGGGAGCTACACCTTC. Full variable domain (outside the CDR3, taken from reference TRBV19 and TRBJ1-2): DGGITQSPKYLFRKEGQNVTLSCEQNLNHDAMYWYRQDPGQGLRLIYYSQIVNDFQKGDIAEGYSVSREKKESFPLTVTSAQKNPTAFYLCASSPLGQGSYTFGSGTRLTVV.

This clone was detected only once. J is TRBJ2-7 and V is TRBV6-5, with 7 nucleotides matching TRBD1. The CDR3 runs to 15 residues. The J segment lost 1 base and the V segment lost 5 bases, leaving 8 bases of the junction unmatched. CDR1 MNHEY and CDR2 SVGAGI come from the germline V gene. The CDR3: CASSTSGTASYEQYF. CDR3 sequence (DNA): TGTGCCAGCAGTACATCCGGGACAGCTTCCTACGAGCAGTACTTC.

CDR3 in DNA: TGTGCCAGTAGTAATAGACCGGGAGGTTGGAATCAGCCCCAGCATTTT. Protein product: CASSNRPGGWNQPQHF. The rearrangement joins TRBV19 to TRBJ1-5; D is undetermined. Trimming stripped 4 bases from V and 4 bases from J, with 17 bases between. The germline V gene encodes CDR1 LNHDA and CDR2 SQIVND (reference sequence). This CDR3 is 16 amino acids long.

The J gene is TRBJ2-7, the V gene TRBV3-1 (or the pseudogene TRBV3-2), with TRBD2 matching over 9 bases. Germline values: CDR1 LGHDT, CDR2 YNNKEL (reference sequence). V lost 4 bases and J lost 2; bases outside the gene matches: 3. The CDR3 sequence is 14 residues long. In DNA, the CDR3 is TGTGCCAGCAGCCCCATAGCGGGAGCCTACGAGCAGTACTTC. Amino acid sequence: CASSPIAGAYEQYF.

V is TRBV5-4 and J is TRBJ2-5; 14 bases are a match to TRBD2. The germline gives CDR1 SGHNT, CDR2 YYREEE (reference sequence). Losses at the gene ends were 4 bases for V and 1 base for J; bases not matched to a gene: 3. This CDR3 has 16 residues. CDR3 nucleotide sequence: TGTGCCAGCAGCCCCGGGACTAGCGGGAGCCAAGAGACCCAGTACTTC. This sequence encodes CASSPGTSGSQETQYF.